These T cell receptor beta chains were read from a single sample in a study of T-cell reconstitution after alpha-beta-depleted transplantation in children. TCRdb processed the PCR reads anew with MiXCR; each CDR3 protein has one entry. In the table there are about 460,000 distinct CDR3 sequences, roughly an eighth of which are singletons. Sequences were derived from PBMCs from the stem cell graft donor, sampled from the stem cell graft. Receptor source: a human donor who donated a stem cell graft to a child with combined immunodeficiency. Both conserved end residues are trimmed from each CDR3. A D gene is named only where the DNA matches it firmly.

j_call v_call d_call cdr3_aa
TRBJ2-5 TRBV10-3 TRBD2 AISEGASGSGETQY
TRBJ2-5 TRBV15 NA ATSRGGGETQY
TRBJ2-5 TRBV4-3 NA ASSQDSHADSQETQY
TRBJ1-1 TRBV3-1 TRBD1 ASSPNLGTAGTEAF
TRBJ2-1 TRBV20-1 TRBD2 SARPLLAGGLSEQF
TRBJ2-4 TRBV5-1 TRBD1 ASSTGGAAKNIQY
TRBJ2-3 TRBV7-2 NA ASSLYRVGTDTQY
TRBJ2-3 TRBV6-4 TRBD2 ASRTLRLAGSTDTQY
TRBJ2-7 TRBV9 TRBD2 ASSVGVAGGKGEQY
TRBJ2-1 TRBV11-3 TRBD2 ASSLVSGSENEQF
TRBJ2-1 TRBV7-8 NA ASSLLEAHEQF
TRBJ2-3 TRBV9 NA ASSVKGLTDTQY
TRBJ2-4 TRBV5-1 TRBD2 ASSLPSGGNIQY
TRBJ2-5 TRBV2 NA ASSVATQEETQY
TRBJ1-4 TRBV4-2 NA ASSPGTTNEKLF
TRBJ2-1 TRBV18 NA ASSPDASRTYNEQF
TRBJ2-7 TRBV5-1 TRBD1 ASNPMTGTTYEQY
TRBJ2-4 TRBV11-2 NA ASSFVRAPAKNIQY
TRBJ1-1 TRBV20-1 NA SAREAGTITEAF
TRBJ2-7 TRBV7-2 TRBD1 ASSLTSNRGSYEQY
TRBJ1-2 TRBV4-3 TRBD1 ASSQGQVGAYGYT
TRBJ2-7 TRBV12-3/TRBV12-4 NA ASSYGGDSFDEQY
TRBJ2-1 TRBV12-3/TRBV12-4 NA ASSLEVKYRGPYNEQF
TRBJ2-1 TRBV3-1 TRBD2 ASSASGGEPYNEQF
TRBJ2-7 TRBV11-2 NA ASSSRSGTGSYEQY
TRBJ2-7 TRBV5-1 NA ASSMEGRDEQY
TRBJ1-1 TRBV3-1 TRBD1 ASSQMRGTGGEAF
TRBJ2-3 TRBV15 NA ATSRPPDTDTQY
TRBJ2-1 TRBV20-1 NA SARDLRATEGYNEQF
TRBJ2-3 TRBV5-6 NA ASSLGLQTGTDTQY
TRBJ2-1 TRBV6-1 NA ASSTLGDANEQF
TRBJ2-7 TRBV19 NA ASSHQMSSYEQY
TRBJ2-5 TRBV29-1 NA SAVQGTQY
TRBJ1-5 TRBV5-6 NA ASSAMHQPQH
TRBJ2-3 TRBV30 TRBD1 AWSGNRGRTQY
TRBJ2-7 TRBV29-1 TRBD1 SVTNSDRARGEQY
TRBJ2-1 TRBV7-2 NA ASSPEGGSNNEQF
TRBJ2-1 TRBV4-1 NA ASSQEEAGTYNEQF
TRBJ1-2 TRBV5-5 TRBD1 ASSFPTGGHGYT
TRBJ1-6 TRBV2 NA ASSRAFSNSPLH
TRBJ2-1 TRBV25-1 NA ASSVGGANEQF
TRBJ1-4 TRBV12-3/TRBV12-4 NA ASSPREGGVLF
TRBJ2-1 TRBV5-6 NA ASSLRPQGEQF
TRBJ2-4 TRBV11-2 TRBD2 ASSQTSGSPKNIQY
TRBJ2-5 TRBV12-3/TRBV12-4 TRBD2 ASSTSGQETQY
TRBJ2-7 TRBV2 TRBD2 ASSDGPSGFYEQY
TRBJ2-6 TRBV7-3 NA ASSLTMRVGANVLT
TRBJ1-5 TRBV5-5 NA ASSLAGTNQPQH
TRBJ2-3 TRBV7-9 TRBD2 ASSPPGLAGADTQY
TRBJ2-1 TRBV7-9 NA ASSWGQLGEQF